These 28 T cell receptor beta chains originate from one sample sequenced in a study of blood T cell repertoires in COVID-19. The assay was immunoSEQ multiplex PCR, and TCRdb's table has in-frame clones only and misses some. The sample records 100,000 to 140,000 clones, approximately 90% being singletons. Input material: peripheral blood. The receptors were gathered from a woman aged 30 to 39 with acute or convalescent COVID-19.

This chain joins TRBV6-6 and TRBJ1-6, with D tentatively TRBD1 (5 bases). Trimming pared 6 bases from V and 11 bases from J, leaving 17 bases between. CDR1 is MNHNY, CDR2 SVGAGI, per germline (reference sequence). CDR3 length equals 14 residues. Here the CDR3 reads CASRPDTETTPLHF. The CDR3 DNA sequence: TGTGCCAGCAGACCGGACACCGAGACGACACCCCTCCACTTT.

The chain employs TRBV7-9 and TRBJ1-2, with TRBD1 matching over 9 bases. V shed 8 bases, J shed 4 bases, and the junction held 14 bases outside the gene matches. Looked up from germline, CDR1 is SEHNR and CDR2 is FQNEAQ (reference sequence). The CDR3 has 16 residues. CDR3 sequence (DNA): TGTGCCAGCGATAATCGAGGCACAGGGGGCGGCTATGGCTACACCTTC. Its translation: CASDNRGTGGGYGYTF.

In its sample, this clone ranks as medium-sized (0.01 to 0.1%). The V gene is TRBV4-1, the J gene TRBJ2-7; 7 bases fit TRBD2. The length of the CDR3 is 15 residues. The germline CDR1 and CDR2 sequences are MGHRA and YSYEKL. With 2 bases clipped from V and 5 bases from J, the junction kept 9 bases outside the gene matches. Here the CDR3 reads CASSQRRLAANEQYF. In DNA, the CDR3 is TGCGCCAGCAGCCAACGCCGGCTAGCGGCGAACGAGCAGTACTTC.

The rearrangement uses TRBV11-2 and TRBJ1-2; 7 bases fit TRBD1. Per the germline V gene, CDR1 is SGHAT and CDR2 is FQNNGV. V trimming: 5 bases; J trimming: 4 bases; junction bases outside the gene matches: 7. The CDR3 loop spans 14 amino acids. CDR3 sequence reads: CASSPGGQFYGYTF. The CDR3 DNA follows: TGTGCCAGCAGCCCAGGGGGGCAGTTCTATGGCTACACCTTC.

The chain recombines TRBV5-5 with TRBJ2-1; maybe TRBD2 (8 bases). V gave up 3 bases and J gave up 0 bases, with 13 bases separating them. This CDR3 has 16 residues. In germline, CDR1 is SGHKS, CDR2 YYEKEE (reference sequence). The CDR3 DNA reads TGTGCCAGCAGCTCCGGGGGGGACAGCTCCTACAATGAGCAGTTCTTC. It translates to CASSSGGDSSYNEQFF.

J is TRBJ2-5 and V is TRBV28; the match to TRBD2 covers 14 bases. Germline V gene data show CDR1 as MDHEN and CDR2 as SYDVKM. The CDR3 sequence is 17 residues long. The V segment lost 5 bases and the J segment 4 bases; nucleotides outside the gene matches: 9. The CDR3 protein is CASSPTSGRAPRETQYF. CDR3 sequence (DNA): TGTGCCAGCAGTCCGACTAGCGGGAGGGCCCCGAGAGAGACCCAGTACTTC.

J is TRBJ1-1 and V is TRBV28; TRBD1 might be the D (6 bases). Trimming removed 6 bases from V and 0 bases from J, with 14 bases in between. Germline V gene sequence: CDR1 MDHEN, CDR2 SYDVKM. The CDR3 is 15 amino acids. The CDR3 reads CASSLRTALNTEAFF. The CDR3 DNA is TGTGCCAGCAGCCTAAGGACAGCTTTGAACACTGAAGCTTTCTTT. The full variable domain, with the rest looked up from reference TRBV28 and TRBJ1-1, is DVKVTQSSRYLVKRTGEKVFLECVQDMDHENMFWYRQDPGLGLRLIYFSYDVKMKEKGDIPEGYSVSREKKERFSLILESASTNQTSMYLCASSLRTALNTEAFFGQGTRLTVV.

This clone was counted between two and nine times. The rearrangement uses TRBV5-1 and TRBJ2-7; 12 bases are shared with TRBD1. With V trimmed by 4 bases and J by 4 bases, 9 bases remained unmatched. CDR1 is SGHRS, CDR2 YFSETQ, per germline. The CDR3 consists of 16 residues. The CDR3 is CASSISPGQGAYEQYF. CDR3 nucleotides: TGCGCCAGCAGCATCTCGCCGGGACAGGGGGCTTACGAGCAGTACTTC. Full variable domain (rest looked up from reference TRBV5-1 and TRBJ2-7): KAGVTQTPRYLIKTRGQQVTLSCSPISGHRSVSWYQQTPGQGLQFLFEYFSETQRNKGNFPGRFSGRQFSNSRSEMNVSTLELGDSALYLCASSISPGQGAYEQYFGPGTRLTVT.

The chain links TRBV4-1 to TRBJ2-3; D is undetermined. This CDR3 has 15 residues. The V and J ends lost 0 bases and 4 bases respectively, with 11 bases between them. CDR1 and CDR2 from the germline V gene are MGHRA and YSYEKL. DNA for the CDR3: TGCGCCAGCAGCCAAGACATAGCCGGCCCAGATACGCAGTATTTT. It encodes CASSQDIAGPDTQYF.

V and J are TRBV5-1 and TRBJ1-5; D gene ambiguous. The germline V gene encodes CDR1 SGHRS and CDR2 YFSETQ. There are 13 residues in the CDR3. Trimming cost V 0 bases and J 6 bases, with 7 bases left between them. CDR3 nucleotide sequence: TGCGCCAGCAGCTTGGGAGTTGGTCAGCCCCAGCATTTT. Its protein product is CASSLGVGQPQHF.

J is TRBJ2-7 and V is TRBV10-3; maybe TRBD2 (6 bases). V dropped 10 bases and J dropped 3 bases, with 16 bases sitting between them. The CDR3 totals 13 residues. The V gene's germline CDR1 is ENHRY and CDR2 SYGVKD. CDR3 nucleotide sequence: TGTGCCACCAACGCCGTGGGAGGCTACGAGCAGTACTTC. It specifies CATNAVGGYEQYF.

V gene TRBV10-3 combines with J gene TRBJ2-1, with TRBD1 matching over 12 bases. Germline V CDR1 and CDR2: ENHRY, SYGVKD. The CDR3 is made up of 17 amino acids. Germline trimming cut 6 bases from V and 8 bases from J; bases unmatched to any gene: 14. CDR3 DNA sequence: TGTGCCATCAGCGGGACAGGGGGCGGAGGAGAGGAGCATGAGCAGTTCTTC. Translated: CAISGTGGGGEEHEQFF.

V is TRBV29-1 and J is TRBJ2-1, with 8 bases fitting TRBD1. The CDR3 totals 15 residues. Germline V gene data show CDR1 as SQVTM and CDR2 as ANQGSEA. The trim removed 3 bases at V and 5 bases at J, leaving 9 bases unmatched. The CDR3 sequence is CSVDLGQGPDNEQFF. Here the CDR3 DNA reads TGCAGCGTTGATCTTGGACAGGGTCCCGACAATGAGCAGTTCTTC.

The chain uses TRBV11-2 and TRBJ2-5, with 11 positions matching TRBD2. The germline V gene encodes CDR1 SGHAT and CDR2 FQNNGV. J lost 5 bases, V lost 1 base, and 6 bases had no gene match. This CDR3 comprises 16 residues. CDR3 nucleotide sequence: TGTGCCAGCAGCTTAGCTATAGCGGGAGGGCTGGAGACCCAGTACTTC. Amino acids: CASSLAIAGGLETQYF.

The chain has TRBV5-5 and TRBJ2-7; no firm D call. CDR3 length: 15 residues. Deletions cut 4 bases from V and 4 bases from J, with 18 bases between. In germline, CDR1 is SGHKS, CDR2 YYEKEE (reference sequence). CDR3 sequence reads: CASSLSGQQIYEQYF. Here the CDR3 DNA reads TGTGCCAGCAGCCTGTCTGGGCAGCAGATTTACGAGCAGTACTTC.

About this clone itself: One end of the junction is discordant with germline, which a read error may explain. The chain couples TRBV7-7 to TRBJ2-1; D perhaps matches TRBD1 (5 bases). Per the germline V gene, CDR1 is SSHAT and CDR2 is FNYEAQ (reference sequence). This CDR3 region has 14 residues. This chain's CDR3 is CASSADSVSNEQFF. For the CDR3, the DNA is TGTGCTAGCAGCGCCGACAGCGTCTCTAATGAGCAGTTCTTC.

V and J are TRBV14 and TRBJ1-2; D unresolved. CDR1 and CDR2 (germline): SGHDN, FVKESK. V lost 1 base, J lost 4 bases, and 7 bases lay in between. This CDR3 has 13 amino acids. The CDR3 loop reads CASSQGRVYGYTF. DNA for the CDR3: TGTGCCAGCAGCCAAGGGCGGGTCTATGGCTACACCTTC. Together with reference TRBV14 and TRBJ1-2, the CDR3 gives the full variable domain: EAGVTQFPSHSVIEKGQTVTLRCDPISGHDNLYWYRRVMGKEIKFLLHFVKESKQDESGMPNNRFLAERTGGTYSTLKVQPAELEDSGVYFCASSQGRVYGYTFGSGTRLTVV.

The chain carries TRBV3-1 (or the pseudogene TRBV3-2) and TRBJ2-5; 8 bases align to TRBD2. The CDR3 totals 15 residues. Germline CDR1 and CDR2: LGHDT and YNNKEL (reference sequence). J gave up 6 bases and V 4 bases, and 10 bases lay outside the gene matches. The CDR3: CASSPLVGGAKTQYF. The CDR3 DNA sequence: TGTGCCAGCAGCCCCCTGGTCGGGGGGGCGAAGACCCAGTACTTC.

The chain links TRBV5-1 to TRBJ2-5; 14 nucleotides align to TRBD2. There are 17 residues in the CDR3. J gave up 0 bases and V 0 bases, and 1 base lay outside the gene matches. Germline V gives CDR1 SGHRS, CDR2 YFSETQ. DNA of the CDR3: TGCGCCAGCAGCTTGGGGACTAGCGGGGGGTACCAAGAGACCCAGTACTTC. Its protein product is CASSLGTSGGYQETQYF.

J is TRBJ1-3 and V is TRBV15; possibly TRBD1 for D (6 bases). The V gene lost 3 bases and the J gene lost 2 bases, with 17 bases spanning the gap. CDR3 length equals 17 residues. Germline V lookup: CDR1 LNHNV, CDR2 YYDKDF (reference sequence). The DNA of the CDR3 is TGTGCCACCAGCAGCCTCCGACAGGCTGCCCCTGGAAACACCATATATTTT. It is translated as CATSSLRQAAPGNTIYF.

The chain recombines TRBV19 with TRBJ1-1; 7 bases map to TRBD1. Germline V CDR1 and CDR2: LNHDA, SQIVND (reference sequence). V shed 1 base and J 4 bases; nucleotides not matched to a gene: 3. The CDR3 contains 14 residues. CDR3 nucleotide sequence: TGTGCCAGTAGTATAGTTTCAGGGGGCACTGAAGCTTTCTTT. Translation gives CASSIVSGGTEAFF.

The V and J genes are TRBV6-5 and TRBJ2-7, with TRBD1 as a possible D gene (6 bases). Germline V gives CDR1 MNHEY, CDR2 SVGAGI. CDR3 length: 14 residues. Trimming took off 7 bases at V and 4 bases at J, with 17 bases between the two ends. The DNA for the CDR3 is TGTGCCAGCACCCCAGGACAGAGAGAATACGAGCAGTACTTC. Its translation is CASTPGQREYEQYF.

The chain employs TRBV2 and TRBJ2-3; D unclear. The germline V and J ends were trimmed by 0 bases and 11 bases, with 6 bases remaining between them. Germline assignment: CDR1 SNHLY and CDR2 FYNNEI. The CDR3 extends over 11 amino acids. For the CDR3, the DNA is TGTGCCAGCAGTGAAGCGGGCCAGCAGTATTTT. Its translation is CASSEAGQQYF.

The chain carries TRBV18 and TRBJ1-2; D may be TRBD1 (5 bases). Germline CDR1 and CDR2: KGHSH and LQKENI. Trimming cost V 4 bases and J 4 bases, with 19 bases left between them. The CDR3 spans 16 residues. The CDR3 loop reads CASSLERQTPTYGYTF. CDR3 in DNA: TGTGCCAGCTCACTGGAAAGACAGACCCCGACCTATGGCTACACCTTC. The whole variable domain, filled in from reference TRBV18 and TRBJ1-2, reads NAGVMQNPRHLVRRRGQEARLRCSPMKGHSHVYWYRQLPEEGLKFMVYLQKENIIDESGMPKERFSAEFPKEGPSILRIQQVVRGDSAAYFCASSLERQTPTYGYTFGSGTRLTVV.

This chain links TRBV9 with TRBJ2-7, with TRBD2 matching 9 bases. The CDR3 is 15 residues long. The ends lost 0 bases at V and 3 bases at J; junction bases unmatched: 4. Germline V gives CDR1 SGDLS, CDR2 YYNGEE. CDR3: CASSVGRGGLYEQYF. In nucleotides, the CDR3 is TGTGCCAGCAGCGTAGGGCGGGGGGGACTCTACGAGCAGTACTTC.

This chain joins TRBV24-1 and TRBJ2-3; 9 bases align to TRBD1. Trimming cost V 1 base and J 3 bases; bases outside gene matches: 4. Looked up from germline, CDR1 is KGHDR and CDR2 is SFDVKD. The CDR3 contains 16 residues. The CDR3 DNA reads TGTGCCACCAGTGATTTAACGGGACAGGGTACAGATACGCAGTATTTT. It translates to CATSDLTGQGTDTQYF.

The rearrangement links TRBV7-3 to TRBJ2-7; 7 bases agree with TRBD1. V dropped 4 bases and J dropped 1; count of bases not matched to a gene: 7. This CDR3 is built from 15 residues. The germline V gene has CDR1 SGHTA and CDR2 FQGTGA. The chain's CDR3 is CASSSTGDGSYEQYF. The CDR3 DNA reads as TGTGCCAGCAGCTCCACAGGGGATGGGTCCTACGAGCAGTACTTC.

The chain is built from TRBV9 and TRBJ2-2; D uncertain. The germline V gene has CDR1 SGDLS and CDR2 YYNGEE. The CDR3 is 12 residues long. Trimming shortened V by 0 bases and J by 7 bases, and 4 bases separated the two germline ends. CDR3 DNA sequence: TGTGCCAGCAGCGTAGGTTACGGGGAGCTGTTTTTT. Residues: CASSVGYGELFF.